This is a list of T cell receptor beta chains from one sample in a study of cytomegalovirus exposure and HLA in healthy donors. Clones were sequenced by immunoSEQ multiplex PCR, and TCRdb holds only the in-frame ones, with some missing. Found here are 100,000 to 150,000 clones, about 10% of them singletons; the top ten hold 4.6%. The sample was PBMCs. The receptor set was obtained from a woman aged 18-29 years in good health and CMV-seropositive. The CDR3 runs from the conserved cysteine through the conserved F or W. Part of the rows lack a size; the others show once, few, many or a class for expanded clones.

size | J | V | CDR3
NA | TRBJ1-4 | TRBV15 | CATSTTGGRVGNEKLFF
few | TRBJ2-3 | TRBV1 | CTSSQDGTSGGWGADTQYF
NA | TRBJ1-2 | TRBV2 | CASSEGIGVGYTF
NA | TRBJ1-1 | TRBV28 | CASSLTPGTGGGTEAFF
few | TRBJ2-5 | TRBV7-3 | CASSLKAGEIQETQYF
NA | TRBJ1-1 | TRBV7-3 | CASSPQGASTEAFF
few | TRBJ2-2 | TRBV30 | CVTDPGSGELFF
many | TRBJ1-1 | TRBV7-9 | CASSLEDRPGTEAFF
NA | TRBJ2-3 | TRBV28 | CASSFGGRRGDTQYF
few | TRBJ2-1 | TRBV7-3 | CASSGNSGGWSSYNEQFF
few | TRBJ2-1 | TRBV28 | CAIQTGTSGRNEQFF